The entry that follows covers one T cell receptor (beta chain) sequence. A much more abundant neighbour one base away suggests this may be a read error. This specimen includes other DNA sequences encoding the same CDR3. The source of the sample is a study of shared clonotypes between healthy human individuals. The germline V gene has CDR1 MNHNY and CDR2 SVGAGI (reference sequence). The V end was cut by 6 bases, the J end by 2 bases, with 4 bases between. The CDR3 is 11 amino acids. Some clones are missing from TCRdb's copy, which holds only in-frame ones; the method was immunoSEQ multiplex PCR. The repertoire consists of more than 2 million clones, with nearly 97% occurring once and the leading ten covering roughly 0.13%.

The TCR comes from a man between 18 and 35 years old in good health. The V call is TRBV6-6, the J call TRBJ1-1, with unresolved D. The sequenced sample consisted of naive CD4+ T cells sorted from blood. Subset of the sample: CD45RA+ positively selected. CDR3 DNA sequence: TGTGCCAGCAGATTAAACACTGAAGCTTTCTTT. It encodes CASRLNTEAFF.